These 27 T cell receptor beta chains came from one sample sequenced in a study of CD8+CD57+ T cells in acquired aplastic anemia. TCR beta VDJ and CDR3 profiling used genomic DNA as template. TCRdb used MiXCR to reprocess the reads, holding one entry per CDR3 protein. This table has about 81,000 distinct CDR3 sequences, less than 60% appearing once. Material for sequencing was sorted CD4+, CD8+, or CD8+CD57+ T cells (not recorded which) from PBMCs. These receptors all stem from a human donor in good health, serving as a control.

This clonotype was observed at least ten times. The genes are TRBV12-3 or TRBV12-4 and TRBJ1-5; D not resolved. V shed 3 bases and J shed 3 bases, with 12 bases lying between them. This CDR3 is built from 15 residues. CDR3 coding DNA: TGTGCCAGCAGTTTGAGCAGGTCCAACAATCAGCCCCAGCATTTT. This codes for CASSLSRSNNQPQHF.

A single count supports this clonotype. V gene TRBV25-1 combines with J gene TRBJ2-7; 12 positions match TRBD1. This CDR3 contains 15 residues. Per the germline V gene, CDR1 is MGHDK and CDR2 is SYGVNS. V was clipped by 5 bases and J by 7 bases; unmatched bases: 9. The CDR3 loop is CASSSRDRGPEEQYF. DNA for the CDR3: TGTGCCAGCAGTTCGAGGGACAGGGGGCCTGAAGAGCAGTACTTC.

This clonotype was recorded at least ten times. The chain recombines TRBV10-1 with TRBJ2-1; D ambiguous. V lost 0 bases to trimming and J lost 8 bases, with 8 bases between them. There are 13 residues in the CDR3. In germline, CDR1 is WNHNN, CDR2 SYGVQD (reference sequence). CDR3 residues: CASSESVRDEQFF. CDR3 coding DNA: TGCGCCAGCAGTGAGTCGGTCCGGGATGAGCAGTTCTTC.

This clonotype came up many times. The chain links TRBV9 to TRBJ2-1; no clear D gene. Germline CDR1 is SGDLS and CDR2 is YYNGEE. This CDR3 is 13 amino acids long. V lost 0 bases and J 3 bases, leaving 4 bases between the germline ends. Here the CDR3 DNA reads TGTGCCAGCAGCGTAGGTGACTACAATGAGCAGTTCTTC. It specifies CASSVGDYNEQFF.

The chain couples TRBV9 to TRBJ2-1; TRBD2 aligns across 10 bases. The CDR3 runs to 16 residues. V was pared by 2 bases and J by 10 bases, with 12 bases of the junction left unmatched. CDR1 SGDLS and CDR2 YYNGEE come from the germline V gene. In nucleotides, the CDR3 is TGTGCCAGCAGCGTGTTACTAGCGGGGAGTTCGGGGGAGCAGTTCTTC. Amino acids: CASSVLLAGSSGEQFF.

This clonotype has only a few counts. Here the CDR3 DNA reads TGTGCCAGCAGCCCGGCGTTCTCGGGGGCGAGGGAGCTGTTTTTT. Protein: CASSPAFSGARELFF. The rearrangement uses TRBV3-1 and TRBJ2-2; possibly TRBD1 or TRBD2 for D (6 bases each). The CDR3 consists of 15 residues. With 4 bases removed from V and 9 bases from J, the gap between germline ends came to 18 bases. CDR1 and CDR2 from the germline V gene are LGHDT and YNNKEL (reference sequence).

This clonotype has just one count. The rearrangement uses TRBV2 and TRBJ1-4; tentatively, D is TRBD1 (5 bases). The length of the CDR3 is 15 residues. Germline V CDR1 and CDR2: SNHLY, FYNNEI. Trimming pared 6 bases from V and 1 base from J, leaving 12 bases between. The CDR3 sequence: CASSALRETNEKLFF. The CDR3 DNA follows: TGTGCCAGCAGCGCCCTCAGGGAAACTAATGAAAAACTGTTTTTT.

This clonotype was observed many times. The V call is TRBV19, the J call TRBJ2-2, with 9 bases that match TRBD2. Trimming at V came to 7 bases and at J to 4 bases, leaving 1 base not matched to a gene. CDR3 length equals 13 residues. Germline V CDR1 and CDR2: LNHDA, SQIVND (reference sequence). CDR3 bases: TGTGCCAGTACTAGCGGGATCACCGGGGAGCTGTTTTTT. This translates into CASTSGITGELFF.

There are many counts of this clonotype. Here the CDR3 DNA reads TGCAGTGCTTTAGCGGGACCGAGAGATACGCAGTATTTT. It specifies CSALAGPRDTQYF. The rearrangement joins TRBV20-1 to TRBJ2-3, with 8 bases that match TRBD2. V was clipped by 5 bases and J by 5 bases; unmatched bases: 6. The CDR3 totals 13 residues. CDR1 is DFQATT and CDR2 is SNEGSKA in the germline V gene (reference sequence).

The V and J genes are TRBV24-1 and TRBJ2-3; 10 bases are shared with TRBD2. Germline CDR1 reads KGHDR; CDR2 reads SFDVKD. Trimming at V came to 11 bases and at J to 5 bases, leaving 18 bases not matched to a gene. The CDR3 is 17 amino acids. The CDR3, as DNA: TGTGCCAGCAGCCCCGAAGAAGCGGGGGGGCAAATAGATACGCAGTATTTT. It encodes CASSPEEAGGQIDTQYF.

This clonotype has a handful of counts. The CDR3 protein is CASKGSNQPQHF. The DNA for the CDR3 is TGTGCCAGCAAGGGAAGCAATCAGCCCCAGCATTTT. This chain uses TRBV19 with TRBJ1-5, with unresolved D. Per the germline V gene, CDR1 is LNHDA and CDR2 is SQIVND (reference sequence). The CDR3 is 12 amino acids. Trimming removed 9 bases at V and 1 base at J, with 7 bases between.

The chain employs TRBV15 and TRBJ2-3, with a weak D call TRBD1 (6 bases). Germline assignment: CDR1 LNHNV and CDR2 YYDKDF (reference sequence). The CDR3 runs 13 residues. The ends were cut back, 7 bases at V and 3 bases at J, with 11 bases in the middle. The CDR3 reads CATKARGTDTQYF. For the CDR3, the DNA is TGTGCCACCAAGGCAAGGGGGACAGATACGCAGTATTTT.

This clonotype has a handful of counts. The chain has TRBV5-4 and TRBJ1-1, with a weak D call TRBD1 (5 bases). The CDR3 is 15 residues long. V lost 0 bases to trimming and J lost 5 bases, with 14 bases between them. Germline V gene lookup returns CDR1 SGHNT and CDR2 YYREEE (reference sequence). The CDR3 loop reads CASSLGAGLGTEAFF. CDR3 coding DNA: TGTGCCAGCAGCTTGGGGGCAGGGTTGGGGACTGAAGCTTTCTTT.

The chain has TRBV7-2 and TRBJ2-3; possibly TRBD1 for D (6 bases). V dropped 4 bases and J dropped 5 bases, with 7 bases sitting between them. CDR3 length: 12 amino acids. Germline V gives CDR1 SGHTA, CDR2 FQGNSA. CDR3 sequence reads: CASSSTGDTQYF. CDR3 DNA: TGTGCCAGCAGCTCGACAGGAGATACGCAGTATTTT.

With regard to this clonotype: At one of its ends the junction is not consistent with the germline gene, which may arise from a read error. The chain employs TRBV7-2 and TRBJ2-7; no firm D call. The CDR3 sequence is 13 residues long. Per germline, CDR1 SGHTA and CDR2 FQGNSA. The CDR3 is CASSRRPSYGQYF. The CDR3 region has the DNA TGTGCCAGCAGCCGACGACCCTCCTACGGGCAGTACTTC.

V and J are TRBV11-1 and TRBJ2-1; 8 bases agree with TRBD1. Germline V gene data show CDR1 as SGHAT and CDR2 as FQDESV (reference sequence). V shed 1 base, J shed 6 bases, and the junction held 5 bases outside the gene matches. The CDR3 length is 15 residues. The CDR3 reads CASSLGQGSVNEQFF. CDR3 bases: TGTGCCAGCAGCTTAGGACAGGGGTCGGTCAATGAGCAGTTCTTC.

The table lists this clonotype with many counts. The chain has TRBV9 and TRBJ1-1; D not resolved. Trimming cost V 3 bases and J 3 bases, with 12 bases left between them. In germline, CDR1 is SGDLS, CDR2 YYNGEE. The CDR3 has 14 amino acids. The CDR3 here is CASSGGDGDTEAFF. CDR3 nucleotide sequence: TGTGCCAGCAGCGGGGGTGACGGGGACACTGAAGCTTTCTTT.

This clonotype was seen a handful of times. This chain connects TRBV4-3 to TRBJ1-2; a weak D match, TRBD1 (6 bases). Trimming removed 0 bases at V and 3 bases at J, with 11 bases between. Germline V lookup: CDR1 LGHNA, CDR2 YSLEER. This CDR3 spans 15 amino acids. CDR3 residues: CASSQERGTDYGYTF. As DNA, the CDR3 is TGCGCCAGCAGCCAAGAGAGGGGGACGGACTATGGCTACACCTTC.

The chain joins TRBV12-5 to TRBJ2-2; D gene ambiguous. Germline CDR1 LGHNT, CDR2 FRNRAP. The CDR3 extends over 11 amino acids. The V gene lost 6 bases and the J gene lost 13 bases, with 12 bases spanning the gap. This CDR3 reads CASGLLSWLFF. CDR3 in DNA: TGTGCTAGTGGCCTGTTGAGTTGGCTGTTTTTT. The full variable domain, its missing parts supplied by reference TRBV12-5 and TRBJ2-2, is DARVTQTPRHKVTEMGQEVTMRCQPILGHNTVFWYRQTMMQGLELLAYFRNRAPLDDSGMPKDRFSAEMPDATLATLKIQPSEPRDSAVYFCASGLLSWLFFGEGSRLTVL.

The J gene is TRBJ2-5, the V gene TRBV29-1; D tentatively fits TRBD1 or TRBD2 (5 bases each). CDR1 SQVTM and CDR2 ANQGSEA come from the germline V gene. Trimming stripped 7 bases from V and 5 bases from J, with 11 bases between. There are 11 residues in the CDR3. The CDR3 region is CSGAEGETQYF. The CDR3 DNA sequence: TGCAGCGGAGCTGAGGGGGAGACCCAGTACTTC.

This clonotype has ten or more counts. V is TRBV5-1 and J is TRBJ2-7, with D perhaps TRBD2 (5 bases). The CDR3 is made up of 11 amino acids. V was trimmed by 4 bases and J by 6 bases, leaving 8 bases between them. In germline, CDR1 is SGHRS, CDR2 YFSETQ. The CDR3 sequence is CASSRGGEQYF. DNA of the CDR3: TGCGCCAGCAGCCGGGGTGGCGAGCAGTACTTC.

Only one count was recorded for this clonotype. A much larger clone differs from this one at a single base, so this may be a read error. The genes are TRBV27 and TRBJ2-7, with 8 positions matching TRBD1. Germline lookup yields CDR1 MNHEY and CDR2 SMNVEV (reference sequence). This CDR3 contains 14 residues. V was pared by 4 bases and J by 3 bases, with 5 bases of the junction left unmatched. CDR3 in amino acids: CASSSHRGDYEQYF. The DNA of the CDR3 is TGTGCCAGCAGTTCTCACAGGGGGGACTACGAGCAGTACTTC.

The V gene is TRBV13, the J gene TRBJ1-4; 7 positions agree with TRBD1. Trimming at V came to 4 bases and at J to 7 bases, leaving 6 bases not matched to a gene. This CDR3 contains 14 residues. Germline V gene data show CDR1 as PRHDT and CDR2 as FYEKMQ (reference sequence). The CDR3 DNA reads as TGTGCCAGCAGCTCGACAGGGTCAGGTGAAAAACTGTTTTTT. Its protein is CASSSTGSGEKLFF.

This clonotype was found many times. The V call is TRBV20-1, the J call TRBJ1-2; 9 bases agree with TRBD1. From germline, CDR1 is DFQATT and CDR2 SNEGSKA (reference sequence). The CDR3 sequence is 13 residues long. The V segment lost 4 bases and the J segment 8 bases; nucleotides outside the gene matches: 8. The CDR3 spells CSATSQGAPGYTF. Here the CDR3 DNA reads TGCAGTGCTACTTCACAGGGGGCGCCGGGCTACACCTTC.

The rearrangement uses TRBV19 and TRBJ1-6, with 11 bases fitting TRBD1. The CDR3 consists of 14 residues. Germline CDR1 LNHDA, CDR2 SQIVND (reference sequence). V lost 5 bases, J lost 10 bases, and 4 bases stayed unmatched. CDR3 coding DNA: TGTGCCAGTAGTGGGACAGGGGGTAGCTCACCCCTCCACTTT. Translation: CASSGTGGSSPLHF.

The chain carries TRBV15 and TRBJ1-1; D unclear. The ends were cut back, 2 bases at V and 1 base at J, with 2 bases in the middle. CDR3 length equals 12 residues. Germline CDR1 and CDR2: LNHNV and YYDKDF (reference sequence). In DNA, the CDR3 is TGTGCCACCAGCAGAAAGAACACTGAAGCTTTCTTT. It codes for CATSRKNTEAFF.

This clonotype was observed a single time. The rearrangement links TRBV24-1 to TRBJ2-7; no clear D gene. Germline CDR1 reads KGHDR; CDR2 reads SFDVKD. This CDR3 has 15 residues. V lost 7 bases, J lost 2 bases, and 17 bases lay in between. CDR3 in amino acids: CATSGSALGPYEQYF. CDR3 nucleotide sequence: TGTGCCACCAGCGGTTCAGCCCTAGGTCCCTACGAGCAGTACTTC.